This TCR beta chain was sequenced in a study of blood T cell repertoires in COVID-19. The germline gives CDR1 MNHEY, CDR2 SVGEGT. The CDR3 extends over 15 amino acids. With 2 bases removed from V and 1 base from J, the gap between germline ends came to 11 bases. Sequenced by immunoSEQ multiplex PCR; TCRdb stores in-frame clones only, minus some. The sample comprises around 260,000 clones, about 85% of which are singletons, and roughly 0.94% rests with the top ten. The receptor was derived from a human donor with COVID-19, enrolled during active disease. The donor label of this sample is uncertain. Sequenced material: peripheral blood. The rearrangement uses TRBV6-2 or TRBV6-3 and TRBJ1-2, with TRBD1 as a possible D gene (5 bases). The CDR3 DNA is TGTGCCAGCAGTTACCCACAGGAGTTTAACTATGGCTACACCTTC. Its translation: CASSYPQEFNYGYTF.